These 30 T cell receptor beta chains were sequenced from one sample in a study of metastatic and nonmetastatic thyroid tumors. TCRdb redid the clone calls on the PCR reads using MiXCR. The sample includes about 82,000 clones, under 15% of them seen just once. All patients were untreated before thyroid surgery. Sequencing was performed on tumor tissue. The receptors derive from a female donor with papillary thyroid cancer or a benign thyroid nodule (not recorded which). Some clones in this sample may be carry-over from other donors' samples.

This clone has at least ten counts. The chain links TRBV3-1 to TRBJ1-2; 9 bases are shared with TRBD1. The J segment lost 8 bases and the V segment lost 3 bases, leaving 4 bases of the junction unmatched. The CDR3 contains 13 residues. Per germline, CDR1 LGHDT and CDR2 YNNKEL (reference sequence). The CDR3 spells CASSHTGGGGYTF. Written as DNA, the CDR3 is TGTGCCAGCAGCCACACAGGGGGCGGCGGCTACACCTTC. The full variable domain, its missing parts supplied by reference TRBV3-1 and TRBJ1-2, is DTAVSQTPKYLVTQMGNDKSIKCEQNLGHDTMYWYKQDSKKFLKIMFSYNNKELIINETVPNRFSPKSPDKAHLNLHINSLELGDSAVYFCASSHTGGGGYTFGSGTRLTVV.

Ten or more counts support this clone. V is TRBV27 and J is TRBJ1-4, with 9 positions matching TRBD1. Unmatched junction bases numbered 6, after V lost 5 bases and J lost 5 bases. Germline loops: CDR1 MNHEY, CDR2 SMNVEV (reference sequence). The CDR3 length is 15 residues. DNA for the CDR3: TGTGCCAGCAGTCCGGACAGGGGAAACAATGAAAAACTGTTTTTT. Protein: CASSPDRGNNEKLFF.

This clone has only a few counts. This CDR3 is missing its conserved last phenylalanine or tryptophan, likely due to a read error. J is TRBJ2-7 and V is TRBV11-2; TRBD1 might be the D (5 bases). CDR1 is SGHAT and CDR2 is FQNNGV in the germline V gene. CDR3 size: 13 residues. V lost 7 bases and J 2 bases, leaving 12 bases between the germline ends. CDR3 in DNA: TGTGCCAGCATCTACACAGGTGCCTACGAGCAGTACCTC. It encodes CASIYTGAYEQYL.

This clone has ten or more counts. The chain recombines TRBV7-3 with TRBJ2-1, with 8 bases matching TRBD1. With 0 bases clipped from V and 3 bases from J, the junction kept 4 bases outside the gene matches. There are 16 residues in the CDR3. Germline lookup yields CDR1 SGHTA and CDR2 FQGTGA. The CDR3 is CASSLTGDRLYNEQFF. DNA of the CDR3: TGTGCCAGCAGCTTAACCGGGGACAGGCTCTACAATGAGCAGTTCTTC.

This clone showed up many times. V usage is TRBV20-1 and J usage is TRBJ2-1; TRBD2 is a possible D gene (5 bases). Looked up from germline, CDR1 is DFQATT and CDR2 is SNEGSKA (reference sequence). The CDR3 covers 12 residues. Between the trimmed V and J ends, which lost 6 bases and 6 bases, there was a span of 12 bases. This CDR3 reads CSAQGLANEQFF. CDR3 sequence (DNA): TGCAGTGCGCAAGGACTGGCCAATGAGCAGTTCTTC.

There are many counts of this clone. The chain carries TRBV6-1 and TRBJ2-1; 9 bases fit TRBD2. V was pared by 7 bases and J by 10 bases, with 14 bases of the junction left unmatched. This CDR3 comprises 15 residues. Germline V gives CDR1 MNHNS, CDR2 SASEGT. The CDR3 here is CASTKWREGLNEQFF. In nucleotides, the CDR3 is TGTGCCAGCACCAAGTGGCGGGAGGGCCTAAACGAGCAGTTCTTC.

This clone was counted many times. V is TRBV11-1 and J is TRBJ1-1, with unresolved D. The CDR3 is 12 residues long. The V end was cut by 5 bases, the J end by 7 bases, with 11 bases between. Germline CDR1 and CDR2: SGHAT and FQDESV (reference sequence). Written as DNA, the CDR3 is TGTGCCAGCAGCCCGATACAGCTTGAAGCTTTCTTT. Protein product: CASSPIQLEAFF.

The table lists this clone with many counts. This chain connects TRBV5-1 to TRBJ2-7; TRBD2 matches at 10 bases. Trimming removed 3 bases from V and 5 bases from J; junction bases left unmatched: 8. The CDR3 extends over 15 amino acids. Germline values: CDR1 SGHRS, CDR2 YFSETQ. This chain's CDR3 is CASSSVAGGLDEQYF. The CDR3 DNA sequence: TGCGCCAGCAGCTCAGTAGCGGGAGGTTTGGACGAGCAGTACTTC.

This clone showed up many times. The J gene is TRBJ2-7, the V gene TRBV27, with a weak D call TRBD1 (5 bases). This CDR3 comprises 14 residues. Trimming took 10 bases from V and 0 from J, leaving 16 bases between them. Germline V gene sequence: CDR1 MNHEY, CDR2 SMNVEV (reference sequence). The CDR3 reads CATSPPDNSYEQYF. CDR3 bases: TGTGCCACCTCCCCCCCGGACAACTCCTACGAGCAGTACTTC.

The table lists this clone with many counts. The chain has TRBV29-1 and TRBJ2-3, with 7 bases identical to TRBD1. The CDR3 length is 15 residues. The J segment lost 4 bases and the V segment lost 3 bases, leaving 10 bases of the junction unmatched. From germline, CDR1 is SQVTM and CDR2 ANQGSEA. Here the CDR3 reads CSVDRLLGGSDTQYF. CDR3 nucleotides: TGCAGCGTTGATAGGCTCCTAGGGGGCTCAGATACGCAGTATTTT.

This clone has only a few counts. This may be a read error, as it is one base from a much larger clone. The chain uses TRBV12-3 or TRBV12-4 and TRBJ2-4, with TRBD2 identical over 7 bases. This CDR3 is 14 amino acids long. Trimming took 4 bases from V and 7 from J; bases not matched to a gene: 7. This CDR3 reads CASSWGGLGNIQYF. CDR3 nucleotides: TGTGCCAGCAGTTGGGGGGGGTTGGGGAACATTCAGTACTTC.

This clone is medium-sized in the sample. V gene TRBV6-2 or TRBV6-3 combines with J gene TRBJ2-7; 7 bases agree with TRBD1. This CDR3 region has 13 residues. Germline CDR1 reads MNHEY; CDR2 reads SVGEGT. Trimming took 5 bases from V and 6 from J; bases not matched to a gene: 7. CDR3 sequence: CASSPRAGGEQYF. Here the CDR3 DNA reads TGTGCCAGCAGTCCCCGCGCAGGGGGCGAGCAGTACTTC.

Remarks on this clone: This sequence may be a read error, since a much larger clone differs from it by one base. This CDR3 is also generated by other DNA sequences in the sample. V and J are TRBV4-2 and TRBJ1-5; no reliable D call. V was pared by 1 base and J by 4 bases, with 11 bases between. Germline V lookup: CDR1 LGHNA, CDR2 YNFKEQ. CDR3 length equals 15 residues. The CDR3 DNA reads TGTGCCAGCAGCCAAGCTAGGCCGGCGAATCAGCCCCAGCATTTT. It encodes CASSQARPANQPQHF.

Concerning this clone: The junction does not match germline at one end; this may be a read error. V gene TRBV11-2 combines with J gene TRBJ2-7; D not certain. Germline CDR1 is SGHAT and CDR2 is FQNNGV. CDR3 size: 13 residues. The CDR3 loop reads CAGSLDWCDEQYF. The CDR3 DNA reads TGTGCCGGCAGCTTAGATTGGTGCGACGAGCAGTACTTC.

With regard to this clone: This may come from a read error, since a much larger clone is one base off. The V and J genes are TRBV27 and TRBJ2-1; D remains ambiguous. The CDR3 covers 14 residues. Trimming shortened V by 5 bases and J by 6 bases, and 14 bases separated the two germline ends. Germline V gene sequence: CDR1 MNHEY, CDR2 SMNVEV (reference sequence). CDR3 sequence (DNA): TGTGCCAGCAGTCCGTCCTTTAAATCCAATGAGCAGTTCTTC. Amino acids: CASSPSFKSNEQFF.

This clone occurred many times. V usage is TRBV11-2 and J usage is TRBJ2-1; TRBD2 aligns across 7 bases. The V and J ends lost 1 base and 5 bases, in that order; junction bases with no gene match: 14. The CDR3 covers 18 residues. From germline, CDR1 is SGHAT and CDR2 FQNNGV. CDR3 amino acids: CASSLGGEGAGKNNEQFF. CDR3 DNA: TGTGCCAGCAGCTTAGGGGGGGAAGGAGCGGGAAAGAACAATGAGCAGTTCTTC.

Turning to this clone: Being one base from a much bigger clone, this may be a read error. This same CDR3 is encoded by further DNA sequences in the sample. The chain employs TRBV4-1 and TRBJ2-7; no reliable D call. V lost 4 bases, J lost 2 bases, and 18 bases lay in between. The length of the CDR3 is 16 residues. Germline lookup yields CDR1 MGHRA and CDR2 YSYEKL. The CDR3 here is CASSRALTTATYEQYF. CDR3 sequence (DNA): TGCGCCAGCAGCCGAGCACTTACTACAGCTACCTACGAGCAGTACTTC.

This clone was observed many times. The identical CDR3 is also encoded by other nucleotide sequences in the sample. CDR3: CASSSTDTQYF. CDR3 nucleotide sequence: TGTGCCAGCTCCTCCACAGATACGCAGTATTTT. The rearrangement uses TRBV9 and TRBJ2-3, with unresolved D. The CDR3 has 11 amino acids. The V end lost 7 bases, the J end lost 2 bases, and 5 bases lay between the germline ends. Germline V CDR1 and CDR2: SGDLS, YYNGEE.

The table lists this clone with a few counts. Given a much more abundant clone one base away, this may be a read error. The rearrangement uses TRBV6-1 and TRBJ2-6, with 7 bases aligning to TRBD2. The CDR3 loop spans 17 amino acids. CDR1 MNHNS and CDR2 SASEGT come from the germline V gene. With 6 bases clipped from V and 0 bases from J, the junction kept 8 bases outside the gene matches. CDR3 nucleotide sequence: TGTGCCAGCAGAGGACTAGTGGCCCTCTCTGGGGCCAACGTCCTGACTTTC. Encoded protein: CASRGLVALSGANVLTF.

Remarks on this clone: A read error is possible here, since a much larger clone lies one base away. This chain joins TRBV2 and TRBJ1-2; 10 positions agree with TRBD1. Germline V lookup: CDR1 SNHLY, CDR2 FYNNEI. Unmatched junction bases numbered 5, after V lost 7 bases and J lost 9 bases. This CDR3 is built from 12 residues. As DNA, the CDR3 is TGTGCCAGCAAAGGACAGGGGGATTGCTACACCTTC. This codes for CASKGQGDCYTF.

A note on this clone: Being one base from a much bigger clone, this may be a read error. This chain connects TRBV2 to TRBJ1-1, with D unresolved. The germline CDR1 and CDR2 sequences are SNHLY and FYNNEI. The CDR3 contains 14 residues. The CDR3 spells CASSVSRSNTEALF. The CDR3 nucleotides read TGTGCCAGCAGTGTCTCCAGGTCGAACACTGAAGCTCTCTTT.

Ten or more counts support this clone. The chain couples TRBV5-4 to TRBJ1-2; D remains ambiguous. CDR3 size: 13 residues. Germline V gene sequence: CDR1 SGHNT, CDR2 YYREEE (reference sequence). Deletions cut 1 base from V and 4 bases from J, with 8 bases between. CDR3 coding DNA: TGTGCCAGCAGCTTGAAAGACCTCTATGGCTACACCTTC. Translating gives CASSLKDLYGYTF.

This clone was counted at least ten times. The rearrangement links TRBV7-6 to TRBJ2-2; tentatively, D is TRBD2 (6 bases). Germline loops: CDR1 SGHVS, CDR2 FNYEAQ. With 2 bases removed from V and 4 bases from J, the gap between germline ends came to 23 bases. This CDR3 is 19 amino acids long. The CDR3 DNA sequence: TGTGCCAGCAGCTTATTGCCCACCCCTTTGGGCGGGGTCACCGGGGAGCTGTTTTTT. Its protein is CASSLLPTPLGGVTGELFF.

As concerns this clone: This clone may be a read error of a much larger clone one base away. This chain links TRBV20-1 with TRBJ1-5; the match to TRBD1 covers 7 bases. Germline-derived CDR1 and CDR2 are DFQATT and SNEGSKA (reference sequence). This CDR3 is built from 15 residues. The CDR3 sequence: CIATRDSRGDQPQHF. CDR3 sequence (DNA): TGCATTGCTACGCGGGACAGCCGAGGGGATCAGCCCCAGCATTTT.

This clone was recorded many times. V gene TRBV5-1 combines with J gene TRBJ1-4, with D perhaps matching TRBD1 (5 bases). Trimming removed 1 base at V and 8 bases at J, with 15 bases between. The germline V gene encodes CDR1 SGHRS and CDR2 YFSETQ. CDR3 size: 15 residues. DNA for the CDR3: TGCGCCAGCAGCTTGAGGGCGGGGGAGAGGGAAAAACTGTTTTTT. It encodes CASSLRAGEREKLFF.

This clone came up many times. This chain uses TRBV11-3 with TRBJ2-5; 9 nucleotides align to TRBD2. Germline CDR1 is SGHNT and CDR2 is YENEEA. The CDR3 length is 16 residues. Losses at the gene ends were 4 bases for V and 0 bases for J; bases not matched to a gene: 6. CDR3 protein: CASSWDSGGYQETQYF. CDR3 bases: TGTGCCAGCAGCTGGGATAGCGGGGGTTACCAAGAGACCCAGTACTTC.

About this clone itself: A much larger clone lies one base from this, so it may be a read error. This chain uses TRBV2 with TRBJ1-6; possibly TRBD1 for D (6 bases). The germline gives CDR1 SNHLY, CDR2 FYNNEI. The CDR3 extends over 16 amino acids. The CDR3 sequence is CASTPSRTAYSSPLHF. The CDR3 DNA follows: TGTGCCAGCACCCCAAGCCGGACAGCTTATAGTTCACCCCTCCACTTT.

This clone was recorded many times. The CDR3 DNA is TGTGCCATCAGTGATCGGACGGAAAGCTCTGGAAACACCATATATTTT. Translating gives CAISDRTESSGNTIYF. The chain links TRBV10-3 to TRBJ1-3; D unresolved. CDR1 and CDR2 from the germline V gene are ENHRY and SYGVKD. Trimming cost V 3 bases and J 0 bases, with 12 bases left between them. The CDR3 contains 16 residues.

Notes on this clone: A read error may explain this, as a much larger clone is one base away. V usage is TRBV5-1 and J usage is TRBJ1-1; a possible D gene is TRBD1 (5 bases). V was cut by 2 bases and J by 8 bases, with 16 bases left in between. Germline CDR1 and CDR2: SGHRS and YFSETQ. The CDR3 is 14 residues long. The CDR3 is CASSFTDISSEAFF. The CDR3 nucleotides are TGCGCCAGCAGCTTCACGGACATCTCTTCGGAAGCTTTCTTT. The variable domain in full, with the rest retrieved from reference TRBV5-1 and TRBJ1-1, is KAGVTQTPRYLIKTRGQQVTLSCSPISGHRSVSWYQQTPGQGLQFLFEYFSETQRNKGNFPGRFSGRQFSNSRSEMNVSTLELGDSALYLCASSFTDISSEAFFGQGTRLTVV.

This clone was seen repeatedly, ten times or more. This rearrangement joins TRBV2 to TRBJ2-5; 7 bases are shared with TRBD2. V lost 10 bases and J lost 5; bases outside the gene matches: 13. CDR3 length equals 14 residues. Germline assignment: CDR1 SNHLY and CDR2 FYNNEI. CDR3 region: CAIRERDGSETQYF. CDR3 in DNA: TGTGCCATACGGGAGCGGGACGGTAGTGAGACCCAGTACTTC.